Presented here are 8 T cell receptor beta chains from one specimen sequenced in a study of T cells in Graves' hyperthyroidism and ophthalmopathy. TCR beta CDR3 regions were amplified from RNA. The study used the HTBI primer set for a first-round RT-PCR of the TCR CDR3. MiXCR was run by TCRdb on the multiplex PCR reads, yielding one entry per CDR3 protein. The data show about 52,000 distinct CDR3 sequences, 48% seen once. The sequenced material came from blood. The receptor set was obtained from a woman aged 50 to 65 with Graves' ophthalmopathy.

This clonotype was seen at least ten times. The CDR3 DNA is TGCGCCAGCAGCCACGGACAGGGGGTTAGAAACACCATATATTTT. Amino acids: CASSHGQGVRNTIYF. The chain combines TRBV4-1 with TRBJ1-3, with 10 bases identical to TRBD1. Germline CDR1 is MGHRA and CDR2 is YSYEKL. With V trimmed by 3 bases and J by 5 bases, 4 bases remained unmatched. The CDR3 contains 15 residues.

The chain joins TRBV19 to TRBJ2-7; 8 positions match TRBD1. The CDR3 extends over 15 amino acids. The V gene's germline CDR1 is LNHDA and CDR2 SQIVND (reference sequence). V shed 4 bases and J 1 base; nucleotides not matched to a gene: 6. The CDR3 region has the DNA TGTGCCAGTAGTAGCACGGGACAGGTGTCCTACGAGCAGTACTTC. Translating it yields CASSSTGQVSYEQYF.

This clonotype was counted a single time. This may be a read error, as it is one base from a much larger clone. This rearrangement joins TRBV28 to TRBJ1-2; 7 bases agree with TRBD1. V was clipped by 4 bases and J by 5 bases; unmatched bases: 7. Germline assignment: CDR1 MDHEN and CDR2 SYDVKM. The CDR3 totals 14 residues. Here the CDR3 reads CASSSGTVAYGYTF. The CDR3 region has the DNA TGTGCCAGCAGTTCGGGGACAGTCGCGTATGGCTACACCTTC.

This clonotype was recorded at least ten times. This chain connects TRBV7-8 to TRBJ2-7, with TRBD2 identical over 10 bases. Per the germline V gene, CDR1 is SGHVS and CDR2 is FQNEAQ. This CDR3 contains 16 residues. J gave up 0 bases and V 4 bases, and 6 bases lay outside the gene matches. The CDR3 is CASSSRLAGNSYEQYF. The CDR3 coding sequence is TGTGCCAGCAGCTCTCGACTAGCGGGCAACTCCTACGAGCAGTACTTC.

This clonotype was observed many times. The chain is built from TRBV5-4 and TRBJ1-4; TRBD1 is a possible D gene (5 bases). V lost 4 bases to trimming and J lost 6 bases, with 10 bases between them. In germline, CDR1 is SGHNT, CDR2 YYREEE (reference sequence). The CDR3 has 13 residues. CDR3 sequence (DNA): TGTGCCAGCAGCAACCCCAGGGATGAAAAACTGTTTTTT. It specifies CASSNPRDEKLFF. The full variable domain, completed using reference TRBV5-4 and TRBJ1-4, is ETGVTQSPTHLIKTRGQQVTLRCSSQSGHNTVSWYQQALGQGPQFIFQYYREEENGRGNFPPRFSGLQFPNYSSELNVNALELDDSALYLCASSNPRDEKLFFGSGTQLSVL.

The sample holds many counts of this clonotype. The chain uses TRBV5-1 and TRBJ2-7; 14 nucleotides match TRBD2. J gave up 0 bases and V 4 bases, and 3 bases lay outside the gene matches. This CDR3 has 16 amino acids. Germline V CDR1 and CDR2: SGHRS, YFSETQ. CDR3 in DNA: TGCGCCAGCAGCCCGGGACTAGCGGGGGCCTCCTACGAGCAGTACTTC. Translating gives CASSPGLAGASYEQYF.

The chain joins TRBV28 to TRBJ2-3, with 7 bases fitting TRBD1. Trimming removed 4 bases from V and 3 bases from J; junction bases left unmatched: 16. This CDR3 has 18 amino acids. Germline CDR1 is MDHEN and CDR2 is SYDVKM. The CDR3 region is CASSSGQRGAVTTDTQYF. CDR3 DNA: TGTGCCAGCAGTTCGGGACAGAGAGGGGCGGTTACTACAGATACGCAGTATTTT.

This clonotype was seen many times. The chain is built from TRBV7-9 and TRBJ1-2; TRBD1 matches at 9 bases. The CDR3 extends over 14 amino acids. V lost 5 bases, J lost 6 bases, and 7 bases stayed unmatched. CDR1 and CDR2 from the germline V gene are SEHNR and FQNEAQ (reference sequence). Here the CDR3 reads CASSRGQGSNGYTF. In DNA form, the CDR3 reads TGTGCCAGCAGCAGAGGACAGGGGTCTAATGGCTACACCTTC.